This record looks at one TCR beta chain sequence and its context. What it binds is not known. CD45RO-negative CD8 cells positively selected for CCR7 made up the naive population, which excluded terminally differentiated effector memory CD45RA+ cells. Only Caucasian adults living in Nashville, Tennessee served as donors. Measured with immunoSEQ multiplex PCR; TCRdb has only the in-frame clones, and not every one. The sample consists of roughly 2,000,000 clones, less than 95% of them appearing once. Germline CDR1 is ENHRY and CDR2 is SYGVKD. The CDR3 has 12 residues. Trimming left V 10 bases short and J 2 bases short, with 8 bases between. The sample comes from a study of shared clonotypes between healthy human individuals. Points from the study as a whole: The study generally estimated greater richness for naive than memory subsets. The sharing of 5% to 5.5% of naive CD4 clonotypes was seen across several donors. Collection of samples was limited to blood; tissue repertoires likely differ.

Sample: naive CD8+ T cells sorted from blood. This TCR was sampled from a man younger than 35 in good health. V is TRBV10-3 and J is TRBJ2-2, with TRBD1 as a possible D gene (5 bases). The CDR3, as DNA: TGTGCCAGCGGACACAACACCGGGGAGCTGTTTTTT. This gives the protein CASGHNTGELFF.